This T cell receptor beta chain was profiled in a study of blood T cell repertoires in COVID-19 (TCRdb year 2020). Turning to the overall study: The collaborator samples originated in the United States, Italy and Spain and spanned the acute and convalescent phases of COVID-19. The prospective study material was composed of cDNA or gDNA derived from T cells, B-cell-depleted T cells, or PBMCs. Deeply sampled blood TCRbeta repertoires from subjects exposed to, actively infected with, or recovered from COVID-19 were included in the dataset. The repertoires were made available in a free public database intended to serve as a resource for research on the immune response to SARS-CoV-2. Samples were obtained from the ongoing ImmuneRACE study (first 160 participants) and from about 1,300 subjects provided by 6 global collaborators. The sample metadata nearly always contained a de-identified subject ID, COVID-19 status, age in years and sex. HLA class I and class II types, where available, came from metadata supplied by the sample provider rather than from assay-based typing. The investigation overall reported the following: How much clinical and demographic metadata was included differed by source and by participant, and the metadata was provided uncurated.

Whole blood was collected in K2EDTA tubes by collaborating institutions according to the institutions' own protocols. For TCRbeta analysis, collaborators shipped samples as frozen whole blood, isolated PBMCs, or DNA extracted from either of those sample types. The immunoSEQ Assay, a bias-controlled multiplex PCR, was used to amplify TCRbeta CDR3 regions from genomic DNA. In the source study's methods: Within the assay, amplification of reference gene primers was used to estimate how many nucleated cells each sample contained. Sequence reads were collapsed and filtered to measure the absolute abundance of every unique TCRbeta CDR3 rearrangement. For each sample, productive Simpson clonality was calculated as the square root of Simpson's diversity index across productive rearrangements. In TCRdb, the immuneACCESS table is reduced to in-frame sequences with V and J assigned. These tables do not hold every clone; where another copy was compared, an unresolved V gene accounts for under half, and the others remain unexplained. The V and J calls and clone size are taken from that table; D and trimming were inferred from the DNA. This sample is represented by approximately 70,000 clones; 60% to 85% of them were singletons. Of the sample, approximately 5% falls within the top ten clones.

On this clone itself: The antigen this receptor binds is unknown. Nothing much larger sits one base from this clone, and base qualities are not available.

This receptor was taken from a woman older than 75 with active or convalescent COVID-19. The sample consisted of peripheral blood.

Read as DNA, the sequence is TGCGCCAGCAGTCGTATCAGCGGAGCCCCGGGACAGGCATTTTTTCAGCCCCAGCATTTT. The encoded protein is CASSRISGAPGQAFFQPQHF. Recombination linked TRBV23-1 to TRBJ1-5; TRBD1 matches 8 bases in the middle. TRBV23-1 is recorded as an ORF, its role being uncertain. Inclusive of the bounding cysteine and phenylalanine, the CDR3 is 20 residues long. This entry keeps only the CDR3 DNA: 60 bases, framed from base 1. Germline trimming: 4 bases from V, 6 bases from J; junction bases outside gene matches: 23.